This T cell receptor (beta chain) was captured by sequencing in a study of blood T cell repertoires in COVID-19. Whole-study context: Samples taken during acute and convalescent COVID-19 were collected in the United States, Italy and Spain. The analysed material was cDNA or gDNA that came from T cells, B-cell-depleted T cells, or PBMCs.

Looked up from germline, CDR1 is MNHEY and CDR2 is SMNVEV (reference sequence). The CDR3 totals 14 residues. Trimming cost V 3 bases and J 0 bases, with 8 bases left between them. Clones were sequenced by immunoSEQ multiplex PCR, and TCRdb holds only the in-frame ones, with some missing. The sample comprises roughly 84,000 clones, roughly 80% of which are singletons, and 15% to 17% rests with the top ten. J is TRBJ1-1 and V is TRBV27, with unresolved D. The clonotype was recovered from a woman aged 80 or older with acute or convalescent COVID-19. Sequenced input: peripheral blood. This CDR3 is CASSFEGVNTEAFF. DNA of the CDR3: TGTGCCAGCAGTTTTGAGGGAGTGAACACTGAAGCTTTCTTT.